This paragraph reports one TCR beta chain. It lacks a known antigen. No base-level quality is on record; no much larger clone is a single base apart. The data belong to a study of technical replicates of blood from several donors (dated by TCRdb to 2017 to 2019). V lost 2 bases and J lost 8 bases; the stretch between them is 16 bases long. As encoded in the germline V gene (reference sequence), CDR1 is MNHEY while CDR2 is SMNVEV. The CDR3 has 15 amino acids, counting the end cysteine and phenylalanine. The retained sequence is limited to the CDR3, 45 bases, with the frame set at the first base. The receptor library was made with the immunoSEQ multiplex PCR assay. In its TCRdb copy, this immuneACCESS table keeps in-frame sequences only and misses some clones. Where compared with another copy, unresolved V genes explain less than half of these, and the others have no known cause. This sample gives nearly 80,000 clones in total; about nine tenths of them show up just once. The ten biggest clones cover 0.3% to 0.45% of the sample.

Input material: T cells isolated from PBMCs. The chain is assembled from TRBV27 and TRBJ2-1; TRBD1 is perhaps the D gene, given 5 matching bases. This TCR was recovered from a human donor in good health. Here is the DNA: TGTGCCAGCAGTTTAAGGGGTAGGTTTTTCGATGAGCAGTTCTTC. Its coded protein is CASSLRGRFFDEQFF.